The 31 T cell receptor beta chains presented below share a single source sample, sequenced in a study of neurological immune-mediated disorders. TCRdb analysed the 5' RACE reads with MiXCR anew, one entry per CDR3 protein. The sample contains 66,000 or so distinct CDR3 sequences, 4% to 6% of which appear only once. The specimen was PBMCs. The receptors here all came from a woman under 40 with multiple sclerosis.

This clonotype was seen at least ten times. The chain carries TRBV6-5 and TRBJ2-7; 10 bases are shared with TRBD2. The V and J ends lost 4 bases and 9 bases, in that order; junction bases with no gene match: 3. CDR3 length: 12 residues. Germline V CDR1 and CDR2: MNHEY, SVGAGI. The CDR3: CASSSRTSGQYF. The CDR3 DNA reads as TGTGCCAGCAGTTCCCGGACTAGCGGGCAGTACTTC.

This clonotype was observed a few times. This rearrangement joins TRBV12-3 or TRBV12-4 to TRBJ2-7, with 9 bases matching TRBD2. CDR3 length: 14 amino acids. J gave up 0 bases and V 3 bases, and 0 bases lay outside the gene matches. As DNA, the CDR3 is TGTGCCAGCAGTTTTAGCGGGAGCTCCTACGAGCAGTACTTC. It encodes CASSFSGSSYEQYF.

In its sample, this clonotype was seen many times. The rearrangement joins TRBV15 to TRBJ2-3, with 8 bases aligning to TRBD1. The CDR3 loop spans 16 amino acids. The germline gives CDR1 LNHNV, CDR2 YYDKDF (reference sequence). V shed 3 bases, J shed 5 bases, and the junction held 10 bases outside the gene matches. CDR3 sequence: CATSRKMTGVGDTQYF. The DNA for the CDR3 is TGTGCCACCAGCAGGAAAATGACAGGGGTGGGAGATACGCAGTATTTT. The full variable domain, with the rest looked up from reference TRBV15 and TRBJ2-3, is DAMVIQNPRYQVTQFGKPVTLSCSQTLNHNVMYWYQQKSSQAPKLLFHYYDKDFNNEADTPDNFQSRRPNTSFCFLDIRSPGLGDTAMYLCATSRKMTGVGDTQYFGPGTRLTVL.

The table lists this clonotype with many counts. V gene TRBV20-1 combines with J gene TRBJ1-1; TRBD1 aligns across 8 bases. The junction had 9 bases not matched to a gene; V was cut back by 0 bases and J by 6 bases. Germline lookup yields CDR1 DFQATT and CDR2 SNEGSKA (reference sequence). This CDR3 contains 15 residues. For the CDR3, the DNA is TGCAGTGCTAGAGATCGGCCGACAGGGGAACCTGAAGCTTTCTTT. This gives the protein CSARDRPTGEPEAFF.

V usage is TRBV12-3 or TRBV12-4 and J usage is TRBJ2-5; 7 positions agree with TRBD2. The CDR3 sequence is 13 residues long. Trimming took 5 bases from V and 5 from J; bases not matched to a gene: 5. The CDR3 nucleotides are TGTGCCAGCAGTCCGGGGGGTATGGAGACCCAGTACTTC. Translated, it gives CASSPGGMETQYF.

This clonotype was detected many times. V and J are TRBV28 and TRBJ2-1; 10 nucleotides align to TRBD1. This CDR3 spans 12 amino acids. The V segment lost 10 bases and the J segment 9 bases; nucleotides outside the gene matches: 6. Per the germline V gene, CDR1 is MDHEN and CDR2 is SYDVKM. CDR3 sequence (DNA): TGTGCCACCGAGACAGGGGGCATTGAGCAGTTCTTC. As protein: CATETGGIEQFF.

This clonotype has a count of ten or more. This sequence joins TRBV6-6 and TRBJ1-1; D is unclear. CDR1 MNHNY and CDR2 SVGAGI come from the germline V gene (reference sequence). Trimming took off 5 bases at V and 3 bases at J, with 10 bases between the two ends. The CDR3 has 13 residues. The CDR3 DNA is TGTGCCAGCAGTCGTCAACAACACACTGAAGCTTTCTTT. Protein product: CASSRQQHTEAFF.

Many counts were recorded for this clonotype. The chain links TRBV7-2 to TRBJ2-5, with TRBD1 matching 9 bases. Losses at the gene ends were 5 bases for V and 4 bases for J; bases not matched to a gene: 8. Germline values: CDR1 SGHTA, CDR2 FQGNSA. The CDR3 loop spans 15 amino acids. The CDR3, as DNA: TGTGCCAGCAGCATACAGGGGGCGCCAAGAGAGACCCAGTACTTC. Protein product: CASSIQGAPRETQYF.

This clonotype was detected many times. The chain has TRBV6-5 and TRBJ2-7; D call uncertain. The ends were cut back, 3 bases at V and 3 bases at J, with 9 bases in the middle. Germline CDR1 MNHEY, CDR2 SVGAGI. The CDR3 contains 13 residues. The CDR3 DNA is TGTGCCAGCAGTTATGCCCTGGGCTACGAGCAGTACTTC. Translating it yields CASSYALGYEQYF.

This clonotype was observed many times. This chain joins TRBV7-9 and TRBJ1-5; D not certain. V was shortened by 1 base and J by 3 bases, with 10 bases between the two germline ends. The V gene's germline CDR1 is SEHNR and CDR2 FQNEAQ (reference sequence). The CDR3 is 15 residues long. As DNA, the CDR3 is TGTGCCAGCAGCTTAGGCGGAGGAATCAATCAGCCCCAGCATTTT. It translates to CASSLGGGINQPQHF.

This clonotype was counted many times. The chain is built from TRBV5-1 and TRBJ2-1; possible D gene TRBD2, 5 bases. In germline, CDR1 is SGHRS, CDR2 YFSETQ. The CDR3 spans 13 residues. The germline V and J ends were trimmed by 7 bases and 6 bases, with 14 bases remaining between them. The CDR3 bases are TGCGCCAGCGGTATGGCGGGCAGCAATGAGCAGTTCTTC. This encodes CASGMAGSNEQFF. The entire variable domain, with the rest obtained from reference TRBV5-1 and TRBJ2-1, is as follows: KAGVTQTPRYLIKTRGQQVTLSCSPISGHRSVSWYQQTPGQGLQFLFEYFSETQRNKGNFPGRFSGRQFSNSRSEMNVSTLELGDSALYLCASGMAGSNEQFFGPGTRLTVL.

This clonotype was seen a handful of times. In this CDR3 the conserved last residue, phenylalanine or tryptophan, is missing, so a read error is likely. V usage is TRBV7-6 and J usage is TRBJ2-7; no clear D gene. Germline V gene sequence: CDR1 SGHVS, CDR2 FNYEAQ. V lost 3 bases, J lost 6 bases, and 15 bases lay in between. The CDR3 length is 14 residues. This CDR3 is CASSLQRVGTEQYN. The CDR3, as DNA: TGTGCCAGCAGCTTGCAAAGGGTAGGAACCGAGCAGTACAAC.

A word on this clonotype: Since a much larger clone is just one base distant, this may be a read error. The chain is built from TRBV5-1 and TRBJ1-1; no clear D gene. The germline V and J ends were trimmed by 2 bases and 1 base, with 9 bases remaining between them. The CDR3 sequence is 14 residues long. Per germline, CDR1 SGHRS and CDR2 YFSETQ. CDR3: CASSFNRKNTEAFF. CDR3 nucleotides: TGCGCCAGCAGCTTTAACAGAAAGAACACTGAAGCTTTCTTT.

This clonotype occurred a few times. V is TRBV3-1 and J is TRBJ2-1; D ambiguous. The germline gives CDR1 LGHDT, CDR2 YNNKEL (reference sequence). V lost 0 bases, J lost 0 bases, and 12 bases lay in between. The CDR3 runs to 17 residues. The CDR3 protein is CASSQDNILISYNEQFF. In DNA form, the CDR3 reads TGTGCCAGCAGCCAAGACAATATCCTCATCTCCTACAATGAGCAGTTCTTC.

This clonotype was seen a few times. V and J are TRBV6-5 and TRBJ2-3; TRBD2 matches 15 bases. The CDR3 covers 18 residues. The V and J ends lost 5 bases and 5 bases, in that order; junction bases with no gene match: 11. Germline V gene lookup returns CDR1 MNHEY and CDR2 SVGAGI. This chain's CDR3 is CASSGGTPGLAGGDTQYF. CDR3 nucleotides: TGTGCCAGCAGTGGGGGTACACCGGGACTAGCGGGAGGAGATACGCAGTATTTT.

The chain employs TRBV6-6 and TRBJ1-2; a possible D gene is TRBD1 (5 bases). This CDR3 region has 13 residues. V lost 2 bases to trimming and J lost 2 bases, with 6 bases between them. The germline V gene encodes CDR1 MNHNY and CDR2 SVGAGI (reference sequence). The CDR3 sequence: CASSYKGNYGYTF. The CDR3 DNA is TGTGCCAGCAGTTACAAGGGGAACTATGGCTACACCTTC.

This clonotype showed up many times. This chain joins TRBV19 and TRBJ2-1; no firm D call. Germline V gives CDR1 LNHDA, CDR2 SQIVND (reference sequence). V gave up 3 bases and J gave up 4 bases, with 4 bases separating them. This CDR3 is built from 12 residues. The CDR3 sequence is CASSITYNEQFF. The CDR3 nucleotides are TGTGCCAGTAGTATTACGTACAATGAGCAGTTCTTC.

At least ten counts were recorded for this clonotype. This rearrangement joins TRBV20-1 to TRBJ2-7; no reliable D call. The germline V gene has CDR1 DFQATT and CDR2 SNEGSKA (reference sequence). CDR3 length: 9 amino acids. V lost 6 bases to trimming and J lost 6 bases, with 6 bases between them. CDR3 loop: CSAVCEQYF. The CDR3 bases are TGCAGTGCGGTCTGCGAGCAGTACTTC.

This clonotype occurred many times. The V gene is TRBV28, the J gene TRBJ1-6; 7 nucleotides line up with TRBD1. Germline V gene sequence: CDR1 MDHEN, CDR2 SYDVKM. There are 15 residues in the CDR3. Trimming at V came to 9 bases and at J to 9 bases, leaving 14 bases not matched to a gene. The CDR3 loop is CASVIDRAHGSPLHF. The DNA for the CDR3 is TGTGCCAGTGTTATTGACAGGGCGCATGGTTCACCCCTCCACTTT.

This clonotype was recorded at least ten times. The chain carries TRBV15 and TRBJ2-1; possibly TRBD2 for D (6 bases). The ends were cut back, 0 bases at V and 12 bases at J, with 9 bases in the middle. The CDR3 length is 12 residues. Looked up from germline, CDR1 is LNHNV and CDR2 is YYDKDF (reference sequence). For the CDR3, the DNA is TGTGCCACCAGCAGAGATTGGAGGGCGCAGTTCTTC. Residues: CATSRDWRAQFF.

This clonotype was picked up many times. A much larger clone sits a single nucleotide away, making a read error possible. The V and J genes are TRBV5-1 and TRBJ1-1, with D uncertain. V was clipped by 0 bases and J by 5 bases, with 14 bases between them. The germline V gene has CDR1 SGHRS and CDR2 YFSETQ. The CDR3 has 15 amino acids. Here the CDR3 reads CASSLAGKVGTEAFF. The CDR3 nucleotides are TGCGCCAGCAGCTTGGCCGGCAAGGTCGGGACTGAAGCTTTCTTT.

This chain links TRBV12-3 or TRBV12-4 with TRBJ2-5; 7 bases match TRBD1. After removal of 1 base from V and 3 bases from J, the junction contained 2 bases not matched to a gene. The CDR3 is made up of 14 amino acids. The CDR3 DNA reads TGTGCCAGCAGTTTAGAGGGGGCTAAAGAGACCCAGTACTTC. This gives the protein CASSLEGAKETQYF.

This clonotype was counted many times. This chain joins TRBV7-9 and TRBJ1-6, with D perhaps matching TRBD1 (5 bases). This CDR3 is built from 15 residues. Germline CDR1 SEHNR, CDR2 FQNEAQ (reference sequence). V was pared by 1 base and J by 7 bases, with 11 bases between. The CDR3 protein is CASSLGVGVNSPLHF. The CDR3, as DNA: TGTGCCAGCAGCTTAGGGGTAGGGGTCAATTCACCCCTCCACTTT.

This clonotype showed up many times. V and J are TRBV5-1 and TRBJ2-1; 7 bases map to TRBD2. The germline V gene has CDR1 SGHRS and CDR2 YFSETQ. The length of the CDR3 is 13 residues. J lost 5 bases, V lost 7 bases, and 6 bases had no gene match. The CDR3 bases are TGCGCCAGCGGCGGGGGAGGGAACAATGAGCAGTTCTTC. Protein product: CASGGGGNNEQFF.

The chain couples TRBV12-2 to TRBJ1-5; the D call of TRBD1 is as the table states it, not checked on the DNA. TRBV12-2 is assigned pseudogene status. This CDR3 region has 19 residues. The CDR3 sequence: CASRLNPRGGDDGNQPQHF. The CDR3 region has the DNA TGTGCAAGTCGCTTAAATCCCCGTGGGGGGGATGACGGCAATCAGCCCCAGCATTTT.

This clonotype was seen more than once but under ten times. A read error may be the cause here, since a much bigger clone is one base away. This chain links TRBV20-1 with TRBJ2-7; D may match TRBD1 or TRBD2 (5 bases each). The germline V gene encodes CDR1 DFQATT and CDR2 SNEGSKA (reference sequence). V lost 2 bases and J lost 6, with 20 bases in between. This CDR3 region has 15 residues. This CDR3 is CSARQTGISGAEQYF. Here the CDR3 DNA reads TGCAGTGCTAGACAAACGGGAATCTCTGGGGCCGAGCAGTACTTC.

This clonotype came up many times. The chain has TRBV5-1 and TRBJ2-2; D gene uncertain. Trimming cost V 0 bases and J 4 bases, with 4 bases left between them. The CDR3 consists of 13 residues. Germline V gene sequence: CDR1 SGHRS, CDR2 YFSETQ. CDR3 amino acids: CASSLAITGELFF. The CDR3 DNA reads TGCGCCAGCAGCTTGGCCATCACCGGGGAGCTGTTTTTT.

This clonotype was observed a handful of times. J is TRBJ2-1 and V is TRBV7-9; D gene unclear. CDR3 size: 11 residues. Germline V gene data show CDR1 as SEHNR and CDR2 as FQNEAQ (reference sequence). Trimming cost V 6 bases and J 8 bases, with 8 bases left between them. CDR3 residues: CASRLSYEQFF. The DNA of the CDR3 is TGTGCCAGCAGATTATCGTATGAGCAGTTCTTC.

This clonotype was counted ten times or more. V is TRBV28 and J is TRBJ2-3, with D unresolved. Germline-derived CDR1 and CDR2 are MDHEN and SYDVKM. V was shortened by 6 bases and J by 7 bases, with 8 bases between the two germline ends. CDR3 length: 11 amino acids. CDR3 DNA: TGTGCCAGCAGCCCGGATAATACGCAGTATTTT. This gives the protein CASSPDNTQYF.

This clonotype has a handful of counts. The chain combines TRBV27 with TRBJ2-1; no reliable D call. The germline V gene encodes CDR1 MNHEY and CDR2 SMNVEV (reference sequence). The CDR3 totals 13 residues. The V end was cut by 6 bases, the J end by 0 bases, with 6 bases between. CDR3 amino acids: CASRGSSYNEQFF. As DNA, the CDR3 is TGTGCCAGCAGGGGTAGCTCCTACAATGAGCAGTTCTTC.

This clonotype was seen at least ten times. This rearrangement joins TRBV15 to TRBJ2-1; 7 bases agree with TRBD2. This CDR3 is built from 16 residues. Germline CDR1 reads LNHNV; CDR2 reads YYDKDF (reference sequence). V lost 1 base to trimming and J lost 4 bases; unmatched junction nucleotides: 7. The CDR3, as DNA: TGTGCCACCAGCAGAGTCGGAGCGGGGTTATACAATGAGCAGTTCTTC. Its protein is CATSRVGAGLYNEQFF.